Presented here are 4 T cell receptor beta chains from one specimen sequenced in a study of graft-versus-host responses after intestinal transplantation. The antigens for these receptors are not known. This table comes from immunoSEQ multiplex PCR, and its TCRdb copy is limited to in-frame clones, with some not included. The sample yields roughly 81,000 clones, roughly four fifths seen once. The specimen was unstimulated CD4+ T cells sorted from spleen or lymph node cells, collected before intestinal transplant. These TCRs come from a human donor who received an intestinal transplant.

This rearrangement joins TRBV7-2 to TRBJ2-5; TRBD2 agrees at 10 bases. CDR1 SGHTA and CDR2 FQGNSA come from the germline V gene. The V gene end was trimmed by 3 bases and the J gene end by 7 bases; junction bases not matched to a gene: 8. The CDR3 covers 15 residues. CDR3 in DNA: TGTGCCAGCAGCTTCACCAGCGGGGGGGTGGGGACCCAGTACTTC. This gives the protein CASSFTSGGVGTQYF.

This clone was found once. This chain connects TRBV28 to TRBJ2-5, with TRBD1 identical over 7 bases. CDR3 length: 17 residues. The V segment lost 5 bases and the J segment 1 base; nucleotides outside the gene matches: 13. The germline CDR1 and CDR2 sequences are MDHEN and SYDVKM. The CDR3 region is CASSPLTGSLFQETQYF. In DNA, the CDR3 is TGTGCCAGCAGTCCACTGACAGGGTCCCTGTTCCAAGAGACCCAGTACTTC.

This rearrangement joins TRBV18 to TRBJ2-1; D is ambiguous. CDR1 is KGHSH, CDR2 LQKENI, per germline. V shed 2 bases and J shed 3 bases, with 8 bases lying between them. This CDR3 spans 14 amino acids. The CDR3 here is CASSPETGYNEQFF. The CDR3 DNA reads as TGTGCCAGCTCACCAGAGACTGGCTACAATGAGCAGTTCTTC.

The CDR3 DNA follows: TGTGCCTGGAGCGGAGGAGGAGTTCAAAAGACCCAGTACTTC. Protein: CAWSGGGVQKTQYF. The chain links TRBV30 to TRBJ2-5; D is perhaps TRBD2 (5 bases). CDR3 length: 14 residues. Germline-derived CDR1 and CDR2 are GTSNPN and SVGIG (reference sequence). V gave up 3 bases and J gave up 6 bases, with 17 bases separating them. Full variable domain (missing parts from reference TRBV30 and TRBJ2-5): SQTIHQWPATLVQPVGSPLSLECTVEGTSNPNLYWYRQAAGRGLQLLFYSVGIGQISSEVPQNLSASRPQDRQFILSSKKLLLSDSGFYLCAWSGGGVQKTQYFGPGTRLLVL.